These 25 T cell receptor beta chains were all obtained from the same sample, sequenced in a study of blood T cell repertoires in COVID-19. Using immunoSEQ multiplex PCR, the repertoire was profiled, and TCRdb retains in-frame clones only, with some absent. The profile shows tens of thousands of clones, just under 95% of them singletons. The specimen was peripheral blood. Receptor source: a human donor with active COVID-19. The donor label of this sample is uncertain.

This chain's CDR3 is CASSQETGYTEAFF. Here the CDR3 DNA reads TGCGCCAGCAGCCAAGAGACAGGATACACTGAAGCTTTCTTT. The V and J genes are TRBV4-1 and TRBJ1-1; tentative D call: TRBD1 (6 bases). Germline CDR1 is MGHRA and CDR2 is YSYEKL. CDR3 length equals 14 residues. Trimming took off 0 bases at V and 3 bases at J, with 8 bases between the two ends.

J is TRBJ2-1 and V is TRBV7-8, with no clear D. Germline V gives CDR1 SGHVS, CDR2 FQNEAQ. The CDR3 consists of 15 residues. V dropped 3 bases and J dropped 11 bases, with 20 bases sitting between them. The CDR3 DNA is TGTGCCAGCAGCTTTCGCCCCGAGCCCGAAAATCAGCAGTTCTTC. Translated, it gives CASSFRPEPENQQFF.

CDR3 nucleotide sequence: TGTGCCAGCAGCTCTCCCCACAGCGGGCCTTACAATGAGCAGTTCTTC. This codes for CASSSPHSGPYNEQFF. V and J are TRBV11-3 and TRBJ2-1, with D perhaps matching TRBD2 (6 bases). This CDR3 region has 16 residues. Looked up from germline, CDR1 is SGHNT and CDR2 is YENEEA. The V end was cut by 4 bases, the J end by 4 bases, with 17 bases between.

This chain joins TRBV6-2 or TRBV6-3 and TRBJ1-1; TRBD1 agrees at 8 bases. This CDR3 contains 14 residues. Trimming at V came to 6 bases and at J to 1 base, leaving 4 bases not matched to a gene. Germline V CDR1 and CDR2: MNHEY, SVGEGT. The CDR3 loop reads CASSRTGTNTEAFF. As DNA, the CDR3 is TGTGCCAGCAGCCGGACAGGGACGAACACTGAAGCTTTCTTT.

This clone was seen a single time. This chain joins TRBV5-1 and TRBJ2-7; 11 bases align to TRBD2. This CDR3 is 15 amino acids long. With V trimmed by 3 bases and J by 2 bases, 4 bases remained unmatched. The germline V gene has CDR1 SGHRS and CDR2 YFSETQ. CDR3 sequence (DNA): TGCGCCAGCAGCTCGGGACTAGCGGAGACCTACGAGCAGTACTTC. This encodes CASSSGLAETYEQYF.

This chain connects TRBV14 to TRBJ1-6, with 7 bases fitting TRBD1. This CDR3 is 15 amino acids long. Trimming cost V 4 bases and J 3 bases; bases outside gene matches: 3. The germline gives CDR1 SGHDN, CDR2 FVKESK. CDR3 sequence: CASSPWTGYNSPLHF. CDR3 DNA sequence: TGTGCCAGCAGCCCCTGGACAGGCTATAATTCACCCCTCCACTTT.

This chain uses TRBV7-8 with TRBJ1-1; 9 bases fit TRBD1. V trimming: 2 bases; J trimming: 4 bases; junction bases outside the gene matches: 8. CDR3 length: 16 residues. The germline gives CDR1 SGHVS, CDR2 FQNEAQ. CDR3 region: CASSLYLGQGGTEAFF. CDR3 nucleotide sequence: TGTGCCAGCAGCTTATATTTGGGACAGGGAGGCACTGAAGCTTTCTTT.

The chain links TRBV4-1 to TRBJ1-1; 9 bases are a match to TRBD1. Germline values: CDR1 MGHRA, CDR2 YSYEKL. CDR3 length: 15 residues. J was trimmed by 4 bases and V by 2 bases; bases with no gene match: 5. The CDR3 protein is CASSQSGQGGTEAFF. The CDR3 DNA reads TGCGCCAGCAGCCAATCGGGACAGGGTGGCACTGAAGCTTTCTTT.

CDR3: CASRVSLNGYTF. The DNA of the CDR3 is TGTGCCAGCAGAGTTAGTTTAAATGGCTACACCTTC. V is TRBV28 and J is TRBJ1-2; D is undetermined. Germline assignment: CDR1 MDHEN and CDR2 SYDVKM. V lost 6 bases and J lost 6, with 11 bases in between. The length of the CDR3 is 12 residues.

The chain employs TRBV5-1 and TRBJ1-4; 9 positions agree with TRBD1. The CDR3 is made up of 17 amino acids. Germline assignment: CDR1 SGHRS and CDR2 YFSETQ. Germline trimming cut 5 bases from V and 0 bases from J; bases unmatched to any gene: 8. The CDR3 sequence: CASRPDRGRATNEKLFF. The CDR3 coding sequence is TGCGCCAGCAGACCGGACAGGGGCCGTGCAACTAATGAAAAACTGTTTTTT.

This chain uses TRBV27 with TRBJ2-7; possible D gene TRBD2, 6 bases. V lost 5 bases to trimming and J lost 7 bases, with 18 bases between them. CDR3 size: 14 residues. In germline, CDR1 is MNHEY, CDR2 SMNVEV (reference sequence). Here the CDR3 reads CASSPFARGGEQYF. The CDR3 nucleotides are TGTGCCAGCAGTCCGTTCGCCAGAGGAGGGGAGCAGTACTTC.

This chain uses TRBV7-9 with TRBJ1-1; no definite D call. The CDR3 length is 15 residues. V was cut by 0 bases and J by 2 bases, with 10 bases left in between. Germline V lookup: CDR1 SEHNR, CDR2 FQNEAQ (reference sequence). CDR3 DNA: TGTGCCAGCAGCTTAGCTGCAGATCTTAACACTGAAGCTTTCTTT. As protein: CASSLAADLNTEAFF.

Written as DNA, the CDR3 is TGCGCCAGCAGCCAGGGGAGAGATACGCAGTATTTT. The encoded protein is CASSQGRDTQYF. This chain joins TRBV4-1 and TRBJ2-3; perhaps TRBD2 as D (5 bases). Germline V CDR1 and CDR2: MGHRA, YSYEKL. CDR3 length equals 12 residues. V lost 3 bases and J 5 bases, leaving 6 bases between the germline ends.

J is TRBJ1-5 and V is TRBV18; D gene uncertain. The CDR3 loop spans 15 amino acids. Trimming stripped 2 bases from V and 1 base from J, with 9 bases between. CDR1 is KGHSH and CDR2 is LQKENI in the germline V gene. The CDR3 loop is CASSPKAQSNQPQHF. The DNA of the CDR3 is TGTGCCAGCTCACCAAAAGCACAGAGCAATCAGCCCCAGCATTTT.

The chain is built from TRBV12-3 or TRBV12-4 and TRBJ2-1; D is possibly TRBD2 (5 bases). The CDR3 totals 12 residues. Trimming removed 10 bases from V and 7 bases from J, with 14 bases in between. CDR3 loop: CATQRSGNEQFF. The CDR3 DNA reads as TGTGCCACTCAGAGGTCGGGGAATGAGCAGTTCTTC.

The rearrangement links TRBV7-9 to TRBJ2-1; 7 bases are shared with TRBD1. Trimming removed 1 base from V and 3 bases from J; junction bases left unmatched: 3. Germline V gene data show CDR1 as SEHNR and CDR2 as FQNEAQ (reference sequence). The CDR3 runs to 15 residues. The CDR3, as DNA: TGTGCCAGCAGCTTAGGACAGGGCAACTACAATGAGCAGTTCTTC. Protein sequence: CASSLGQGNYNEQFF.

The chain is built from TRBV6-5 and TRBJ2-1, with a weak D call TRBD2 (6 bases). Deletions cut 6 bases from V and 5 bases from J, with 14 bases between. The CDR3 totals 14 residues. Germline CDR1 reads MNHEY; CDR2 reads SVGAGI. The DNA for the CDR3 is TGTGCCAGCAGGGTCGCGGGGCAGAACAATGAGCAGTTCTTC. Residues: CASRVAGQNNEQFF.

This chain uses TRBV29-1 with TRBJ2-3; 12 nucleotides align to TRBD2. The germline gives CDR1 SQVTM, CDR2 ANQGSEA. This CDR3 is built from 16 residues. V lost 4 bases and J lost 5; bases outside the gene matches: 10. The CDR3 region has the DNA TGCAGCGTTGTCCGAGCTAGCGGGGGGGCATTAGATACGCAGTATTTT. Amino acid sequence: CSVVRASGGALDTQYF.

The rearrangement uses TRBV27 and TRBJ2-7; weak D call: TRBD2 (5 bases). This CDR3 comprises 14 residues. Germline V lookup: CDR1 MNHEY, CDR2 SMNVEV (reference sequence). Trimming removed 10 bases from V and 0 bases from J, with 16 bases in between. The CDR3: CAKLGLLSSYEQYF. CDR3 DNA: TGTGCCAAACTAGGGTTATTAAGCTCCTACGAGCAGTACTTC.

This clone was observed a single time. This sequence joins TRBV5-8 and TRBJ1-6; D is uncertain. V was shortened by 5 bases and J by 8 bases, with 11 bases between the two germline ends. The germline V gene encodes CDR1 SGHTS and CDR2 YDEGEE. The CDR3 is 13 amino acids. CDR3 coding DNA: TGTGCCAGCAGTATTACAGATTATTCACCCCTCCACTTT. Amino acids: CASSITDYSPLHF.

The rearrangement uses TRBV11-3 and TRBJ1-1; TRBD1 aligns across 9 bases. The CDR3 loop spans 16 amino acids. From germline, CDR1 is SGHNT and CDR2 YENEEA. Trimming at V came to 5 bases and at J to 2 bases, leaving 9 bases not matched to a gene. DNA for the CDR3: TGTGCCAGCAGCCTCGGGACAGGGAGGTCAAACACTGAAGCTTTCTTT. Its protein is CASSLGTGRSNTEAFF.

The chain recombines TRBV12-5 with TRBJ2-3; D gene unclear. V was shortened by 6 bases and J by 6 bases, with 4 bases between the two germline ends. CDR3 size: 10 residues. CDR1 and CDR2 (germline): LGHNT, FRNRAP. The CDR3 region is CASGRDTQYF. The CDR3, as DNA: TGTGCTAGTGGGAGGGATACGCAGTATTTT.

V is TRBV6-1 and J is TRBJ2-3; D may be TRBD2 (5 bases). The ends were cut back, 0 bases at V and 1 base at J, with 8 bases in the middle. The CDR3 is 15 residues long. Germline V gene data show CDR1 as MNHNS and CDR2 as SASEGT. CDR3 nucleotides: TGTGCCAGCAGTGAAGCGGGAGTCGGCACAGATACGCAGTATTTT. Encoded protein: CASSEAGVGTDTQYF.

A single count supports this clone. CDR3 in amino acids: CASSQVGQAYTPDTQYF. The CDR3 coding sequence is TGCGCCAGCAGCCAAGTGGGGCAAGCGTACACCCCAGATACGCAGTATTTT. The chain joins TRBV4-1 to TRBJ2-3; tentative D call: TRBD1 (5 bases). In germline, CDR1 is MGHRA, CDR2 YSYEKL. V lost 1 base and J 4 bases, leaving 18 bases between the germline ends. The CDR3 has 17 residues.

The chain links TRBV12-3 or TRBV12-4 to TRBJ2-1, with D tentatively TRBD1 (6 bases). This CDR3 region has 12 residues. The germline V and J ends were trimmed by 6 bases and 10 bases, with 13 bases remaining between them. CDR3 sequence: CASSRQVSEQFF. DNA for the CDR3: TGTGCCAGCAGCCGACAGGTTTCCGAGCAGTTCTTC.